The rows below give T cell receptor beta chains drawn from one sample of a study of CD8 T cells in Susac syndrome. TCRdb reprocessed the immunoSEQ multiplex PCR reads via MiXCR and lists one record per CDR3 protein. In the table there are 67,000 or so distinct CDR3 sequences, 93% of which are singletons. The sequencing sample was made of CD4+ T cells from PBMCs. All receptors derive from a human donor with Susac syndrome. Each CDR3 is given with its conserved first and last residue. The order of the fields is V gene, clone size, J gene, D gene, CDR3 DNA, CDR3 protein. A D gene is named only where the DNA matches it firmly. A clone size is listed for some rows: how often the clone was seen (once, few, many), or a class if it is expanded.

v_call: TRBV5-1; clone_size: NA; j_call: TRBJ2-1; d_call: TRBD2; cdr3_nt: TGCGCCAGCAGCGGTCAGGGAGGGTCCTACAATGAGCAGTTCTTC; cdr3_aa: CASSGQGGSYNEQFF
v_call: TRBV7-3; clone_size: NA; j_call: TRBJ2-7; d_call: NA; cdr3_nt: TGTGCCAGCAGCCCCTCCGGGACCGTTCGCGAGCAGTACTTC; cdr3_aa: CASSPSGTVREQYF
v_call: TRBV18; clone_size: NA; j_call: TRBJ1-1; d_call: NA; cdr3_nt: TGTGCCAGCTCAAATCAGGTAAACACTGAAGCTTTCTTT; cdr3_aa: CASSNQVNTEAFF
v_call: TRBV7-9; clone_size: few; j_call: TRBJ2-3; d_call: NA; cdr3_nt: TGTGCCAGCAGCCCCTCTCGGGGGATGGCAGATACGCAGTATTTT; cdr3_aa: CASSPSRGMADTQYF
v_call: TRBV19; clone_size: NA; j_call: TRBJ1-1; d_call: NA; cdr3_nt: TGTGCCAGTAGTAAAGACCGGAGGAACACTGAAGCTTTCTTT; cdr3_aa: CASSKDRRNTEAFF
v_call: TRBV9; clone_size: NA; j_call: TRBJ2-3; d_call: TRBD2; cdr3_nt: TGTGCCAGCAGCGTACGGGGGGGCCGAGCAGCAGATACGCAGTATTTT; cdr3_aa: CASSVRGGRAADTQYF
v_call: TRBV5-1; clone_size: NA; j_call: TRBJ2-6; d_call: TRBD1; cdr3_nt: TGCGCCAGCAGCATAACCCGGGACAGGGTACCTGGGGCCAACGTCCTGACTTTC; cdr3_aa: CASSITRDRVPGANVLTF
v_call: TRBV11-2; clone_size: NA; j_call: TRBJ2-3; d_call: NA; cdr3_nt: TGTGCCAGCAGCTTATTCCTGGCGGTAGCCACAGATACGCAGTATTTT; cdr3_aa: CASSLFLAVATDTQYF
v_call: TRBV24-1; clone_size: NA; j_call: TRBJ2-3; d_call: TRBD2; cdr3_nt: TGTGCCACCAGTGATTGGACTAGCGGGGGGGAAACGCAGTATTTT; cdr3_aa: CATSDWTSGGETQYF
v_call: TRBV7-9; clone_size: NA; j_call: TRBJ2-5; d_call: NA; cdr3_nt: TGTGCCAGCAGCTCAACCGGACAAAAAGAGACCCAGTACTTC; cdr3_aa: CASSSTGQKETQYF
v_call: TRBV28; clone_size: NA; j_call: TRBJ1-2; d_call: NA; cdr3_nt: TGTGCCAGCAGTCGCCCGGGACGGAGGAGGGAGGGCTACACCTTC; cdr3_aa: CASSRPGRRREGYTF
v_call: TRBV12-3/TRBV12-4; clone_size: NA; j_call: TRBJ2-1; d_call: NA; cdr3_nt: TGTGCCAGCAGGTCCCGGGGGGCCCGTTACAATGAGCAGTTCTTC; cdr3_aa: CASRSRGARYNEQFF
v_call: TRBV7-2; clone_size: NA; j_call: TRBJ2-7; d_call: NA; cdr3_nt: TGTGCCAGCAGCCGTCGGGGCGCCTACGAGCAGTACTTC; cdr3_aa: CASSRRGAYEQYF
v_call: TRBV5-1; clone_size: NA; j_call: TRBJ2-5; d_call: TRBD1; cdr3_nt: TGCGCCAGCAGCTTGTTGGACAGGGGGCCTGAGACCCAGTACTTC; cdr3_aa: CASSLLDRGPETQYF
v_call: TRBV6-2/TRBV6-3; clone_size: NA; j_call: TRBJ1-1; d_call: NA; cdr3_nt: TGTGCCAGCTTTTCCGGGCTCCAACCACTAAACACTGAAGCTTTCTTT; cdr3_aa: CASFSGLQPLNTEAFF
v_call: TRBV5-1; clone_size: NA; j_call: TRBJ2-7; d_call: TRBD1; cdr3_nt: TGCGCCAGCAGCCCGGGACAGACCTACGAGCAGTACTTC; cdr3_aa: CASSPGQTYEQYF
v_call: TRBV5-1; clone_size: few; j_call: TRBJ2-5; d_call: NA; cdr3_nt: TGCGCCAGCAGCTTGGGAGCCAGCCAAGAGACCCAGTACTTC; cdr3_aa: CASSLGASQETQYF
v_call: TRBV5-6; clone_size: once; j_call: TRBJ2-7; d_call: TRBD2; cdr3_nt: TGTGCCAGCAGCTTACCGGGACTAGCGGCCTACGAGCAGTACTTC; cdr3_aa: CASSLPGLAAYEQYF
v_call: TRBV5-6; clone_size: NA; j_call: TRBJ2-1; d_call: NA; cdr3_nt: TGTGCCAAAAACTTCGATGAGCAGTTCTTC; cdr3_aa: CAKNFDEQFF
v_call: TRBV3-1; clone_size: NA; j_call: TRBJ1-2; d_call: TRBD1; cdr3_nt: TGTGCCAGCAGCCAACTGAAGACAGGGTCTTATGGCTACACCTTC; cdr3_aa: CASSQLKTGSYGYTF
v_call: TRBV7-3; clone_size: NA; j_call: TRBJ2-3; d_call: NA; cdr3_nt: TGTGCCAGCAGATTACTCTCACCTTCTACGCAGTATTTT; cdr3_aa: CASRLLSPSTQYF
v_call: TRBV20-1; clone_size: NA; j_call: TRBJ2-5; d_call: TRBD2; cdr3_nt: TGCAGTGCTAGAAGACTAGCGGGGCGGGGGGAGACCCAGTACTTC; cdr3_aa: CSARRLAGRGETQYF
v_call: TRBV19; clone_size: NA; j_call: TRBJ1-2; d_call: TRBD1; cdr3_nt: TGTGCCAGTAGTATCGCGCCGGGACAGGGAGTAGGCTACACCTTC; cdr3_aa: CASSIAPGQGVGYTF
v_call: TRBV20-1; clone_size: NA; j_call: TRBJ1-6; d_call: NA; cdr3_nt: TGCAGTGCCCCAATACGGGACTCCCATTCACCCCTCCACTTT; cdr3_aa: CSAPIRDSHSPLHF
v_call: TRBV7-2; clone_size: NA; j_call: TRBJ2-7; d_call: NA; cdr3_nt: TGTGCCAGCAGCTCCTTCTCCTACGAGCAGTACTTC; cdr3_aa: CASSSFSYEQYF
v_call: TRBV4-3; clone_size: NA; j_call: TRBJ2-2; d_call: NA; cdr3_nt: TGCGCCAGCAGCCAAAGAGTCAACACCGGGGAGCTGTTTTTT; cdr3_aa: CASSQRVNTGELFF
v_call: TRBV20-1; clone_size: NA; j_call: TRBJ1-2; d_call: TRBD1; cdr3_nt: TGCAGTGCTAGAGTTTTAGCCTGGGACAGGGGGAATAACTATGGCTACACCTTC; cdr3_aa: CSARVLAWDRGNNYGYTF
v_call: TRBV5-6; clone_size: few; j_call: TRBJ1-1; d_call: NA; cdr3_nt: TGTGCCAGCAGCTTGGAGGAGAACACTGAAGCTTTCTTT; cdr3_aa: CASSLEENTEAFF
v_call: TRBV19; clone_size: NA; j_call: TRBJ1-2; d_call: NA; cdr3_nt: TGTGCCAGTAGTATTCTAGGGTCCACCTATGGCTACACCTTC; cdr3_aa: CASSILGSTYGYTF
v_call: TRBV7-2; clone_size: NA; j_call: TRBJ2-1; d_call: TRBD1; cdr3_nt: TGTGCCAGCAGCTTCCGGGACAGGGATTTCAATGAGCAGTTCTTC; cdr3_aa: CASSFRDRDFNEQFF
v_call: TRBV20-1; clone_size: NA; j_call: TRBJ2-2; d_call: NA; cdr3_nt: TGCAGTGCCAGGGAGAACACCGGGGAGCTGTTTTTT; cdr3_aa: CSARENTGELFF
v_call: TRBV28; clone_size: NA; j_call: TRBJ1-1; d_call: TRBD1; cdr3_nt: TGTGCCAGCAGTTTATTTCAGACCACAGGGGGCACTGAAGCTTTCTTT; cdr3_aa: CASSLFQTTGGTEAFF
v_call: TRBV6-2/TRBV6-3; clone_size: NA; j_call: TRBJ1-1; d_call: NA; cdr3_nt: TGTGCCAGCAACCAGGGCATTGAAGCTTTCTTT; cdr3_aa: CASNQGIEAFF
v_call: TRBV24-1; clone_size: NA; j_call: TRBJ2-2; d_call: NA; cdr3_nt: TGTGCCACCAGTGATTATACAGAGACCGGGGAGCTGTTTTTT; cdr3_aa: CATSDYTETGELFF
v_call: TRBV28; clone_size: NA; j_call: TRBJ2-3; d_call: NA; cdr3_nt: TGTGCCAGCGCCTCCGGGCAGGGCACAGATACGCAGTATTTT; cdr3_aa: CASASGQGTDTQYF
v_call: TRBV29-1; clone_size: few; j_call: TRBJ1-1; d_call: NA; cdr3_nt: TGCAGCGTTGAAGGACCCCAGGGGAGCGGTGGTGAAGCTTTCTTT; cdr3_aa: CSVEGPQGSGGEAFF
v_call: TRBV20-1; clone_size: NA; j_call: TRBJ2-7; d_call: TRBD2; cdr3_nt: TGCAGTGCTACCGAGCGGGGGGCCCCCTACGAGCAGTACTTC; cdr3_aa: CSATERGAPYEQYF
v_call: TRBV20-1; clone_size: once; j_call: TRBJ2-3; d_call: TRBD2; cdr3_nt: TGCAGTGCCGGCCCCCAAGGGGCGGGGGGGTCGGATACGCAGTATTTT; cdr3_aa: CSAGPQGAGGSDTQYF
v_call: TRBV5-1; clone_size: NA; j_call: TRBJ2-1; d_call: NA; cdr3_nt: TGCGCCAGCAGCTTCACATTTAGGTCCTACAATGAGCAGTTCTTC; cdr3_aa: CASSFTFRSYNEQFF
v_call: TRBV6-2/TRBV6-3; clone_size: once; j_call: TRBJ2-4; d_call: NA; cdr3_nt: TGTGCCAGCAGTTACGCTAGCCGCCAAAACATTCAGTACTTC; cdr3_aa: CASSYASRQNIQYF
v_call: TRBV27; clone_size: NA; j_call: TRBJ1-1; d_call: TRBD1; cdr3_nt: TGTGCCAGCAGCCTTCGTCAGGGACAGGGGGTAAACACTGAAGCTTTCTTT; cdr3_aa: CASSLRQGQGVNTEAFF
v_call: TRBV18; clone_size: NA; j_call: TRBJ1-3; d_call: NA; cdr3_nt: TGTGCCAGCTCCCCCGGGTTCAACTCTGGAAACACCATATATTTT; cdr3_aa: CASSPGFNSGNTIYF
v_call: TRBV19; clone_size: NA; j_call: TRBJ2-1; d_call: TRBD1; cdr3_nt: TGTGCCATCGCGGGACAGGTAAGCGATGAGCAGTTCTTC; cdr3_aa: CAIAGQVSDEQFF
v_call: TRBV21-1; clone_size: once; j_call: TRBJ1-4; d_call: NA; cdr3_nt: TGTGCCAGCAGCAAAGGGACAGCAACTAATGAAAAACTGTTTTTT; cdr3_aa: CASSKGTATNEKLFF
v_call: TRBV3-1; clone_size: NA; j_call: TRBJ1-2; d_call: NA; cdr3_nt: TGTGCCAGCAGCCAAGAAGGCGGGGCAGTATCGGGCTACACCTTC; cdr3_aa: CASSQEGGAVSGYTF